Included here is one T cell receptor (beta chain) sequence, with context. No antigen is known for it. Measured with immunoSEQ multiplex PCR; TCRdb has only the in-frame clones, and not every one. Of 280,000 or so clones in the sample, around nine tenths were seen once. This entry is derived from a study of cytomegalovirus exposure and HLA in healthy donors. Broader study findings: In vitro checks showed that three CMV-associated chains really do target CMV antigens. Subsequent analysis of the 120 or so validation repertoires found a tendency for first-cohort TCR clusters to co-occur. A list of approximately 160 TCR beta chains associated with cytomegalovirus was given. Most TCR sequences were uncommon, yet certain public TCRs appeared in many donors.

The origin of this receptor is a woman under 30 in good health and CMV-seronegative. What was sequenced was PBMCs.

The CDR3 protein is CASSLLGTSGNTGELFF. The CDR3 coding sequence is TGTGCCAGCAGTTTATTAGGGACTAGCGGGAACACCGGGGAGCTGTTTTTT. The J gene is TRBJ2-2, the V gene TRBV27, with TRBD2 matching over 11 bases. Germline loops: CDR1 MNHEY, CDR2 SMNVEV (reference sequence). With V trimmed by 1 base and J by 1 base, 2 bases remained unmatched. The CDR3 length is 17 residues.